The rows below give T cell receptor beta chains drawn from one sample of a study of T cell changes during pregnancy in multiple sclerosis. Libraries were prepared by immunoSEQ multiplex PCR; TCRdb keeps only in-frame clonotypes and omits some of them. The sample includes about 120,000 clones, about 93% of them seen just once. Sequenced material: peripheral blood, taken in the third trimester of pregnancy. The receptors originated from a female donor with multiple sclerosis, enrolled in a pregnancy study. CDR3s include the opening cysteine and the closing phenylalanine or tryptophan. Fields, in order: J gene, clone size, V gene, D gene, CDR3 protein, CDR3 DNA. The D gene is left open where the match is weak. Clone size is shown for a subset of rows, as once, few, many or a class of expanded clone.

j_call: TRBJ1-2; clone_size: NA; v_call: TRBV9; d_call: TRBD1; cdr3_aa: CASSAAGGRSYGYTF; cdr3_nt: TGTGCCAGCAGCGCAGCAGGGGGTCGGAGCTATGGCTACACCTTC
j_call: TRBJ2-2; clone_size: NA; v_call: TRBV30; d_call: TRBD1; cdr3_aa: CAWTTGPGTGFSNTGELFF; cdr3_nt: TGTGCCTGGACCACGGGCCCCGGGACAGGGTTTTCGAACACCGGGGAGCTGTTTTTT
j_call: TRBJ1-1; clone_size: once; v_call: TRBV30; d_call: NA; cdr3_aa: CAWNLAPKRGANTEAFF; cdr3_nt: TGTGCCTGGAATCTCGCCCCAAAAAGGGGCGCGAACACTGAAGCTTTCTTT
j_call: TRBJ1-6; clone_size: NA; v_call: TRBV30; d_call: NA; cdr3_aa: CAWSVSHINSYNSPLHF; cdr3_nt: TGTGCCTGGAGTGTATCGCACATAAACTCCTATAATTCACCCCTCCACTTT
j_call: TRBJ2-1; clone_size: NA; v_call: TRBV7-2; d_call: TRBD2; cdr3_aa: CASTLAGGPGYNEQFF; cdr3_nt: TGTGCCAGCACCTTAGCGGGGGGGCCGGGGTACAATGAGCAGTTCTTC
j_call: TRBJ2-7; clone_size: NA; v_call: TRBV27; d_call: TRBD1; cdr3_aa: CASSLQGAYEQYF; cdr3_nt: TGTGCCAGCAGTTTGCAGGGGGCATACGAGCAGTACTTC
j_call: TRBJ2-3; clone_size: NA; v_call: TRBV30; d_call: TRBD1; cdr3_aa: CAWSADRDRGTDTQYF; cdr3_nt: TGTGCCTGGAGTGCCGACCGGGACAGGGGCACAGATACGCAGTATTTT
j_call: TRBJ1-2; clone_size: NA; v_call: TRBV4-1; d_call: TRBD1; cdr3_aa: CASSHPGGPWGYTF; cdr3_nt: TGCGCCAGCAGCCACCCAGGGGGGCCGTGGGGCTACACCTTC
j_call: TRBJ1-2; clone_size: once; v_call: TRBV11-2; d_call: NA; cdr3_aa: CASSRREDGFGYTF; cdr3_nt: TGTGCCAGCAGCCGACGGGAGGATGGCTTTGGCTACACCTTC
j_call: TRBJ1-2; clone_size: once; v_call: TRBV30; d_call: NA; cdr3_aa: CAWSRTSLNYGYTF; cdr3_nt: TGTGCCTGGAGTAGAACTAGCCTTAACTATGGCTACACCTTC
j_call: TRBJ1-5; clone_size: NA; v_call: TRBV6-1; d_call: NA; cdr3_aa: CASSEGQGPNQPQHF; cdr3_nt: TGTGCCAGCAGTGAAGGTCAGGGCCCCAATCAGCCCCAGCATTTT
j_call: TRBJ2-1; clone_size: NA; v_call: TRBV5-1; d_call: TRBD2; cdr3_aa: CASSLRTSGNNEQFF; cdr3_nt: TGCGCCAGCAGCCTCCGGACTAGCGGAAACAATGAGCAGTTCTTC
j_call: TRBJ2-7; clone_size: NA; v_call: TRBV6-1; d_call: NA; cdr3_aa: CASRGGGEQYF; cdr3_nt: TGTGCCAGCAGGGGGGGTGGCGAGCAGTACTTC
j_call: TRBJ2-2; clone_size: NA; v_call: TRBV6-6; d_call: TRBD1; cdr3_aa: CASTPLTGLVGELFF; cdr3_nt: TGTGCCAGCACTCCCCTGACAGGGCTAGTCGGGGAGCTGTTTTTT
j_call: TRBJ2-5; clone_size: NA; v_call: TRBV13; d_call: TRBD2; cdr3_aa: CASSLILAGAGETQYF; cdr3_nt: TGTGCCAGCAGCTTAATCTTAGCGGGAGCGGGAGAGACCCAGTACTTC
j_call: TRBJ1-2; clone_size: NA; v_call: TRBV29-1; d_call: NA; cdr3_aa: CSAGGPGHGYTF; cdr3_nt: TGCAGCGCCGGGGGACCCGGCCATGGCTACACCTTC
j_call: TRBJ1-5; clone_size: NA; v_call: TRBV6-5; d_call: NA; cdr3_aa: CASSSPTGPQHF; cdr3_nt: TGTGCCAGCAGTTCCCCCACGGGGCCCCAGCATTTT
j_call: TRBJ1-5; clone_size: NA; v_call: TRBV27; d_call: TRBD1; cdr3_aa: CASSLALTGGLNQPQHF; cdr3_nt: TGTGCCAGCAGTTTAGCCCTGACAGGGGGCCTCAATCAGCCCCAGCATTTT
j_call: TRBJ1-2; clone_size: NA; v_call: TRBV6-1; d_call: NA; cdr3_aa: CASSPRAYGYTF; cdr3_nt: TGTGCCAGCAGTCCCAGGGCGTATGGCTACACCTTC
j_call: TRBJ2-1; clone_size: NA; v_call: TRBV7-2; d_call: TRBD2; cdr3_aa: CASSFGTSAYNEQFF; cdr3_nt: TGTGCCAGCAGCTTCGGGACTAGCGCATACAATGAGCAGTTCTTC
j_call: TRBJ2-1; clone_size: NA; v_call: TRBV5-4; d_call: NA; cdr3_aa: CASSPRASSYNEQFF; cdr3_nt: TGTGCCAGCAGCCCCAGGGCCAGCTCCTACAATGAGCAGTTCTTC
j_call: TRBJ2-2; clone_size: NA; v_call: TRBV27; d_call: NA; cdr3_aa: CASSLTVNTGELFF; cdr3_nt: TGTGCCAGCAGTTTAACAGTGAACACCGGGGAGCTGTTTTTT
j_call: TRBJ2-7; clone_size: NA; v_call: TRBV19; d_call: NA; cdr3_aa: CASSNQEGTHEQYF; cdr3_nt: TGTGCCAGTAGCAACCAGGAGGGCACCCACGAGCAGTACTTC
j_call: TRBJ2-5; clone_size: NA; v_call: TRBV29-1; d_call: TRBD1; cdr3_aa: CSVLTAGTGFGETQYF; cdr3_nt: TGCAGCGTCCTAACGGCCGGGACAGGGTTTGGAGAGACCCAGTACTTC
j_call: TRBJ2-5; clone_size: NA; v_call: TRBV10-3; d_call: NA; cdr3_aa: CAISGYGWQETQYF; cdr3_nt: TGTGCCATCAGTGGGTACGGGTGGCAAGAGACCCAGTACTTC
j_call: TRBJ1-1; clone_size: NA; v_call: TRBV27; d_call: NA; cdr3_aa: CASSEQGLALTEAFF; cdr3_nt: TGTGCCAGCAGCGAACAGGGCCTGGCGTTGACTGAAGCTTTCTTT
j_call: TRBJ2-3; clone_size: NA; v_call: TRBV6-6; d_call: NA; cdr3_aa: CASTTGVADTQYF; cdr3_nt: TGTGCCAGCACCACGGGGGTGGCAGATACGCAGTATTTT
j_call: TRBJ2-7; clone_size: NA; v_call: TRBV9; d_call: TRBD2; cdr3_aa: CASSAGLASYEQYF; cdr3_nt: TGTGCCAGCAGCGCCGGACTAGCCTCCTACGAGCAGTACTTC
j_call: TRBJ2-1; clone_size: once; v_call: TRBV9; d_call: TRBD2; cdr3_aa: CASSPGLAGNEQFF; cdr3_nt: TGTGCCAGCAGCCCAGGACTAGCTGGGAATGAGCAGTTCTTC
j_call: TRBJ2-1; clone_size: NA; v_call: TRBV7-3; d_call: NA; cdr3_aa: CASSLTSTGEQFF; cdr3_nt: TGTGCCAGCAGCTTAACTAGCACCGGTGAGCAGTTCTTC
j_call: TRBJ2-3; clone_size: NA; v_call: TRBV5-1; d_call: TRBD2; cdr3_aa: CASSLPSGGDLSTDTQYF; cdr3_nt: TGCGCCAGCAGCCTCCCTAGCGGGGGAGACCTTAGCACAGATACGCAGTATTTT
j_call: TRBJ2-3; clone_size: NA; v_call: TRBV5-1; d_call: NA; cdr3_aa: CASSSRTARDTQYF; cdr3_nt: TGCGCCAGCAGCTCTAGGACTGCCCGGGATACGCAGTATTTT
j_call: TRBJ2-7; clone_size: NA; v_call: TRBV28; d_call: NA; cdr3_aa: CASSRTALYEQYF; cdr3_nt: TGTGCCAGCAGTAGGACAGCCCTCTACGAGCAGTACTTC
j_call: TRBJ2-1; clone_size: once; v_call: TRBV5-1; d_call: TRBD2; cdr3_aa: CASSSSSGRGAEQFF; cdr3_nt: TGCGCCAGCAGCTCTTCTAGCGGGAGAGGTGCTGAGCAGTTCTTC
j_call: TRBJ1-1; clone_size: once; v_call: TRBV5-1; d_call: NA; cdr3_aa: CASSGGQTKDTEAFF; cdr3_nt: TGCGCCAGCAGCGGTGGACAAACGAAGGACACTGAAGCTTTCTTT
j_call: TRBJ2-2; clone_size: NA; v_call: TRBV7-9; d_call: TRBD2; cdr3_aa: CASGSEGRLAGGGAGELFF; cdr3_nt: TGTGCCAGCGGAAGCGAGGGAAGACTAGCGGGAGGTGGGGCCGGGGAGCTGTTTTTT
j_call: TRBJ2-2; clone_size: NA; v_call: TRBV18; d_call: NA; cdr3_aa: CASSVRGGNDGELFF; cdr3_nt: TGTGCCAGCTCCGTGCGTGGAGGGAACGACGGGGAGCTGTTTTTT
j_call: TRBJ1-4; clone_size: NA; v_call: TRBV19; d_call: NA; cdr3_aa: CASSVGTANEKLFF; cdr3_nt: TGTGCCAGTAGTGTCGGAACAGCTAATGAAAAACTGTTTTTT
j_call: TRBJ2-7; clone_size: few; v_call: TRBV9; d_call: TRBD1; cdr3_aa: CASSVADRGMGEQYF; cdr3_nt: TGTGCCAGCAGCGTCGCTGACAGGGGAATGGGAGAGCAGTACTTC
j_call: TRBJ2-2; clone_size: NA; v_call: TRBV18; d_call: NA; cdr3_aa: CASSPDGPGLANTGELFF; cdr3_nt: TGTGCCAGCTCACCGGACGGCCCGGGACTCGCGAACACCGGGGAGCTGTTTTTT
j_call: TRBJ1-3; clone_size: once; v_call: TRBV2; d_call: TRBD1; cdr3_aa: CASSRDRIGNTIYF; cdr3_nt: TGTGCCAGCAGTCGGGACAGGATCGGAAACACCATATATTTT
j_call: TRBJ2-7; clone_size: NA; v_call: TRBV10-3; d_call: TRBD1; cdr3_aa: CAISESNRGKNEQYF; cdr3_nt: TGTGCCATCAGTGAGTCGAACAGGGGGAAAAACGAGCAGTACTTC
j_call: TRBJ1-5; clone_size: once; v_call: TRBV7-2; d_call: NA; cdr3_aa: CASSYLQGQPQHF; cdr3_nt: TGTGCCAGCAGCTACCTACAGGGTCAGCCCCAGCATTTT
j_call: TRBJ1-1; clone_size: NA; v_call: TRBV6-5; d_call: NA; cdr3_aa: CASSSPGDRNTEAFF; cdr3_nt: TGTGCCAGCAGTTCCCCAGGGGATCGGAACACTGAAGCTTTCTTT
j_call: TRBJ1-1; clone_size: NA; v_call: TRBV5-4; d_call: NA; cdr3_aa: CASSYLGEEENTEAFF; cdr3_nt: TGTGCCAGCAGCTACCTGGGGGAGGAGGAGAACACTGAAGCTTTCTTT
j_call: TRBJ1-2; clone_size: few; v_call: TRBV6-6; d_call: NA; cdr3_aa: CASSSGGAYYGYTF; cdr3_nt: TGTGCCAGCAGTTCGGGTGGGGCCTACTATGGCTACACCTTC
j_call: TRBJ1-4; clone_size: NA; v_call: TRBV10-3; d_call: NA; cdr3_aa: CAISEPVAEDEKLFF; cdr3_nt: TGTGCCATCAGTGAACCCGTGGCAGAGGATGAAAAACTGTTTTTT
j_call: TRBJ2-3; clone_size: NA; v_call: TRBV7-9; d_call: NA; cdr3_aa: CASSLGPDLGLYF; cdr3_nt: TGTGCCAGCAGCTTAGGGCCTGATCTAGGTCTGTATTTT
j_call: TRBJ1-5; clone_size: NA; v_call: TRBV28; d_call: TRBD1; cdr3_aa: CASSSSWTGNQPQHF; cdr3_nt: TGTGCCAGCAGTTCTAGTTGGACAGGGAATCAGCCCCAGCATTTT
j_call: TRBJ2-3; clone_size: NA; v_call: TRBV7-3; d_call: NA; cdr3_aa: CASSSDLADTQYF; cdr3_nt: TGTGCCAGCAGTTCTGACTTGGCCGATACGCAGTATTTT
j_call: TRBJ2-7; clone_size: NA; v_call: TRBV25-1; d_call: TRBD2; cdr3_aa: CASSEFRGRDEQYF; cdr3_nt: TGTGCCAGCAGTGAATTTCGCGGGAGGGACGAGCAGTACTTC
j_call: TRBJ1-5; clone_size: NA; v_call: TRBV7-9; d_call: TRBD1; cdr3_aa: CASSLVSGTGDNQPQHF; cdr3_nt: TGTGCCAGCAGCTTAGTGTCGGGGACAGGGGACAATCAGCCCCAGCATTTT
j_call: TRBJ1-2; clone_size: NA; v_call: TRBV29-1; d_call: NA; cdr3_aa: CSVGPGQSNGYTF; cdr3_nt: TGCAGCGTTGGCCCTGGACAGAGCAATGGCTACACCTTC
j_call: TRBJ2-1; clone_size: NA; v_call: TRBV10-1; d_call: NA; cdr3_aa: CASSRDTRTRKYNEQFF; cdr3_nt: TGCGCCAGCTCCCGGGACACCCGGACTAGAAAATACAATGAGCAGTTCTTC
j_call: TRBJ1-1; clone_size: NA; v_call: TRBV4-1; d_call: NA; cdr3_aa: CASSQVTGPTEAFF; cdr3_nt: TGCGCCAGCAGCCAAGTCACAGGCCCCACTGAAGCTTTCTTT
j_call: TRBJ1-1; clone_size: few; v_call: TRBV5-1; d_call: TRBD1; cdr3_aa: CASSRQGDDTEAFF; cdr3_nt: TGCGCCAGCAGCCGCCAGGGGGACGACACTGAAGCTTTCTTT
j_call: TRBJ1-2; clone_size: NA; v_call: TRBV19; d_call: TRBD1; cdr3_aa: CASSPTGGSLDYGYTF; cdr3_nt: TGTGCCAGTAGTCCTACAGGGGGCTCTCTGGACTATGGCTACACCTTC
j_call: TRBJ2-5; clone_size: NA; v_call: TRBV2; d_call: NA; cdr3_aa: CASRTGLQETQYF; cdr3_nt: TGTGCCAGCAGGACAGGTTTACAAGAGACCCAGTACTTC
j_call: TRBJ1-5; clone_size: once; v_call: TRBV19; d_call: TRBD1; cdr3_aa: CASGRTGGPNQPQHF; cdr3_nt: TGTGCCAGTGGTCGGACAGGGGGCCCCAATCAGCCCCAGCATTTT
j_call: TRBJ1-4; clone_size: NA; v_call: TRBV28; d_call: NA; cdr3_aa: CASSITGVNEKLFF; cdr3_nt: TGTGCCAGCAGTATTACAGGAGTTAATGAAAAACTGTTTTTT